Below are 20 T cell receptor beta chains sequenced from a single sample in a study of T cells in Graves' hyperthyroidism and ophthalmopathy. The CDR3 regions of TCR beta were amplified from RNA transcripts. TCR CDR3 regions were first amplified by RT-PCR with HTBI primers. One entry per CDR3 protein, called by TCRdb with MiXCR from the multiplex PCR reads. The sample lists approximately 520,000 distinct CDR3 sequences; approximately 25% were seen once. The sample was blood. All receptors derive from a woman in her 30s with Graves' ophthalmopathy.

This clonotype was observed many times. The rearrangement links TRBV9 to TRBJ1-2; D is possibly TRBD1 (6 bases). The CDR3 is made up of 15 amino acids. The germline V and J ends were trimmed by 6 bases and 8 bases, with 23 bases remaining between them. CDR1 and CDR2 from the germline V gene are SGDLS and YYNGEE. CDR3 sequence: CASTLPDGGQGGYTF. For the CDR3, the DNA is TGTGCCAGCACCCTCCCCGATGGGGGCCAAGGGGGCTACACCTTC.

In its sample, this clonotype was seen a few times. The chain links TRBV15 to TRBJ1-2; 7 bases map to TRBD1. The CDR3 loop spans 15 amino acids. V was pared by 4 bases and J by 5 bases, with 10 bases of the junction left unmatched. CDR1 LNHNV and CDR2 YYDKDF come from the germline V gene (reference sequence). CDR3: CATSNADRDLYGYTF. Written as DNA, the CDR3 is TGTGCCACCAGCAACGCCGACAGGGATCTGTATGGCTACACCTTC.

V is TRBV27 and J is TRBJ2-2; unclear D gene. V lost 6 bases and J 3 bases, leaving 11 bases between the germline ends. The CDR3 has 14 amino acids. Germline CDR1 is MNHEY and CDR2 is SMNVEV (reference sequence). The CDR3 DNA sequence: TGTGCCAGCAGCCTGAGCGTTTACACCGGGGAGCTGTTTTTT. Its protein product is CASSLSVYTGELFF.

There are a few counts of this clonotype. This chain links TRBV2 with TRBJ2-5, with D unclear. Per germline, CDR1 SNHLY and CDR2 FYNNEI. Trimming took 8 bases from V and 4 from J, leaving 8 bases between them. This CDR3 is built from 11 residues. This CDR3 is CASEGGETQYF. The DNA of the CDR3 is TGTGCCAGCGAAGGCGGAGAGACCCAGTACTTC.

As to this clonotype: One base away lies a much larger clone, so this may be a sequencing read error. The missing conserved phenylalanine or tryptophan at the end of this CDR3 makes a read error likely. CDR3 protein: CASSRRVTSAEAFL. For the CDR3, the DNA is TGTGCCAGCAGCCGCAGGGTTACTTCGGCTGAAGCTTTCTTG. This chain uses TRBV7-9 with TRBJ1-1, with D possibly matching TRBD1 (5 bases). CDR3 size: 14 residues. Germline V gene sequence: CDR1 SEHNR, CDR2 FQNEAQ (reference sequence). V was shortened by 5 bases and J by 6 bases, with 16 bases between the two germline ends.

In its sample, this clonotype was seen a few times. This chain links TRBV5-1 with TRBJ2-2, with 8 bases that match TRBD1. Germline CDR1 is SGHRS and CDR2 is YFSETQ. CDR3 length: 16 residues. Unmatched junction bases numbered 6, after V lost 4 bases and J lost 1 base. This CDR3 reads CASSLTGTGNTGELFF. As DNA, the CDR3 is TGCGCCAGCAGCCTGACCGGGACAGGGAACACCGGGGAGCTGTTTTTT.

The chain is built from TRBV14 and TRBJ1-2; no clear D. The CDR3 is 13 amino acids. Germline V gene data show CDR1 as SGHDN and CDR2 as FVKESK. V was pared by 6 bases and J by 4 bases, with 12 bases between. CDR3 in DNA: TGTGCCAGCAGACACAGTCGTGGCTATGGCTACACCTTC. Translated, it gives CASRHSRGYGYTF.

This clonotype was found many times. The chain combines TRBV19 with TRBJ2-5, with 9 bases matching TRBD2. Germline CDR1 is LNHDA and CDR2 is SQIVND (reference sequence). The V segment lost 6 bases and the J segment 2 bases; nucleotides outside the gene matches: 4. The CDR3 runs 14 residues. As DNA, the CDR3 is TGTGCCAGTAGGCCCCTAGCGGGACAAGAGACCCAGTACTTC. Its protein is CASRPLAGQETQYF.

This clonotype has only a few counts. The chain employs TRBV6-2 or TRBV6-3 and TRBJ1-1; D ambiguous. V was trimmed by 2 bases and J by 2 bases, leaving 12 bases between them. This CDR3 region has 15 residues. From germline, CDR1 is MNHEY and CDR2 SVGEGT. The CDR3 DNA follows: TGTGCCAGCAGTTACGACGACCAGACCAACACTGAAGCTTTCTTT. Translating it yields CASSYDDQTNTEAFF.

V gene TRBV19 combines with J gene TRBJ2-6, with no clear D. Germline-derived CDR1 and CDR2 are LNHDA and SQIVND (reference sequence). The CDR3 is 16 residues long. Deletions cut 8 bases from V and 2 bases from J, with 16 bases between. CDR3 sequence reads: CASRPRLGAGANVLTF. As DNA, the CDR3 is TGTGCCAGTCGCCCCCGGCTGGGCGCTGGGGCCAACGTCCTGACTTTC.

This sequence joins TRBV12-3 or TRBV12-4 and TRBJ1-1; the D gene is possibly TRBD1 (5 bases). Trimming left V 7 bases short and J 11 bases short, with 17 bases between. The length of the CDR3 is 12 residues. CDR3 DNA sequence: TGTGCCAGCACCGCCGGGAGGGGTTGGGCTTTCTTT. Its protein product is CASTAGRGWAFF.

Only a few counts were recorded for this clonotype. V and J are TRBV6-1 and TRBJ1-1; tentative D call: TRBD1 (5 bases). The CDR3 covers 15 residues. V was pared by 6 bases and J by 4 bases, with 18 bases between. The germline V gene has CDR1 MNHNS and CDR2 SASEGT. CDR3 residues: CASSIYQGESTEAFF. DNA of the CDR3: TGTGCCAGCAGCATTTACCAGGGAGAGAGCACTGAAGCTTTCTTT.

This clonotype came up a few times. The CDR3 spells CASSPGGGEGYEQYF. CDR3 in DNA: TGTGCCAGCAGTCCTGGGGGGGGCGAGGGCTACGAGCAGTACTTC. The V call is TRBV28, the J call TRBJ2-7, with D possibly TRBD2 on 7 matching bases. V was cut by 5 bases and J by 3 bases, with 17 bases left in between. The CDR3 sequence is 15 residues long. The germline gives CDR1 MDHEN, CDR2 SYDVKM. Drawing the rest from reference TRBV28 and TRBJ2-7, the complete variable domain is DVKVTQSSRYLVKRTGEKVFLECVQDMDHENMFWYRQDPGLGLRLIYFSYDVKMKEKGDIPEGYSVSREKKERFSLILESASTNQTSMYLCASSPGGGEGYEQYFGPGTRLTVT.

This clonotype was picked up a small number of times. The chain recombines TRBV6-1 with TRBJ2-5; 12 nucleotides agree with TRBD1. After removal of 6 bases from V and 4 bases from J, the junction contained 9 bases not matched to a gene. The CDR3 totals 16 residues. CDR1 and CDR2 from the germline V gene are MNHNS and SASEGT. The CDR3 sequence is CASRMGTGGPGETQYF. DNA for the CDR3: TGTGCCAGCAGGATGGGGACAGGGGGCCCCGGAGAGACCCAGTACTTC.

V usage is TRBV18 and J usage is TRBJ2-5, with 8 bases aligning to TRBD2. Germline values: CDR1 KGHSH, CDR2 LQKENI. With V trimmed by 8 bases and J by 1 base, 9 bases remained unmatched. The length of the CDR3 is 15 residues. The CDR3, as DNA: TGTGCCAGCCGGGAAAGCGGGGGTTTCCAAGAGACCCAGTACTTC. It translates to CASRESGGFQETQYF.

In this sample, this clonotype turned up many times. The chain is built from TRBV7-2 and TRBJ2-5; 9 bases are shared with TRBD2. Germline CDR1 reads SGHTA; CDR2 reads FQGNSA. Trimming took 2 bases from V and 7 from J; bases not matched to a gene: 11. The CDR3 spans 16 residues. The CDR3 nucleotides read TGTGCCAGCAGCTTACAGGGGACGGGACTAGCTGGGACCCAGTACTTC. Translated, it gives CASSLQGTGLAGTQYF.

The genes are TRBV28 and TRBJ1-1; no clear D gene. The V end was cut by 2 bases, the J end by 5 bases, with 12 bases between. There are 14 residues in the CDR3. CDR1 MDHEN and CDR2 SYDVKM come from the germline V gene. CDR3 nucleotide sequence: TGTGCCAGCAGTTTAAGGCAGCCTCGTACTGAAGCTTTCTTT. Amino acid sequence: CASSLRQPRTEAFF.

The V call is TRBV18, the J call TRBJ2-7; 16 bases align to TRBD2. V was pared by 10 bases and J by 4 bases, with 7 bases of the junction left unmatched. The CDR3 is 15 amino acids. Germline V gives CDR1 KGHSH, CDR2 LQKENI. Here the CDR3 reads CATPGLAGGRYEQYF. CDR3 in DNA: TGTGCCACTCCGGGACTAGCGGGGGGGCGATACGAGCAGTACTTC.

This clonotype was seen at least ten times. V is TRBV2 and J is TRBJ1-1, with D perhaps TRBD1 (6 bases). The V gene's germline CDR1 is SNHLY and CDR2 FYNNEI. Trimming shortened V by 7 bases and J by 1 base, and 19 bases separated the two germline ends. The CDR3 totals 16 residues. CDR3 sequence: CASKLRGSTGNTEAFF. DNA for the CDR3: TGTGCCAGCAAATTAAGGGGGTCGACAGGGAACACTGAAGCTTTCTTT. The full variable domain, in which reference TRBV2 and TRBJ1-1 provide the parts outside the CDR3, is EPEVTQTPSHQVTQMGQEVILRCVPISNHLYFYWYRQILGQKVEFLVSFYNNEISEKSEIFDDQFSVERPDGSNFTLKIRSTKLEDSAMYFCASKLRGSTGNTEAFFGQGTRLTVV.

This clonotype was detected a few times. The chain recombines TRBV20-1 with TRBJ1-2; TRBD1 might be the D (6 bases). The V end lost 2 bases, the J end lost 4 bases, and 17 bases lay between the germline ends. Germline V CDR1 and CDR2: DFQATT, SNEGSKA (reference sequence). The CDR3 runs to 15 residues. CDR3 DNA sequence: TGCAGTGCTAGAACAACAGGGAGGTATAGCTATGGCTACACCTTC. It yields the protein CSARTTGRYSYGYTF.